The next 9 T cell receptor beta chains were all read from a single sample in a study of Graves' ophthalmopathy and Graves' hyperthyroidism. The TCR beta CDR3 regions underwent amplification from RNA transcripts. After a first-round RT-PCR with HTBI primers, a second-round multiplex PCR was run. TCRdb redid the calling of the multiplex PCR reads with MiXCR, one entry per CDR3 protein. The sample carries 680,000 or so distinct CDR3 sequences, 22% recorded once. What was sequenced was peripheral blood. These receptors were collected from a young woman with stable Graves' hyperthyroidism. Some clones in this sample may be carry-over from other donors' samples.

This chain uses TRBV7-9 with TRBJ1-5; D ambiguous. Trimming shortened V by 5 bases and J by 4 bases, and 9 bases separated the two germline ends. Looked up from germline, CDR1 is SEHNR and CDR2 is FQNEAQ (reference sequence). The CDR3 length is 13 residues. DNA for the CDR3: TGTGCCAGCAGCCACACGGATAATCAGCCCCAGCATTTT. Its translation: CASSHTDNQPQHF.

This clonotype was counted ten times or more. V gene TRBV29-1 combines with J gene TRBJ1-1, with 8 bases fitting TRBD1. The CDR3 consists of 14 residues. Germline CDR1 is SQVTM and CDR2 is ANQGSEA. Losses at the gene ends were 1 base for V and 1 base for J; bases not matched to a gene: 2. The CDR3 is CSVEGTGWNTEAFF. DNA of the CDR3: TGCAGCGTTGAAGGGACAGGGTGGAACACTGAAGCTTTCTTT.

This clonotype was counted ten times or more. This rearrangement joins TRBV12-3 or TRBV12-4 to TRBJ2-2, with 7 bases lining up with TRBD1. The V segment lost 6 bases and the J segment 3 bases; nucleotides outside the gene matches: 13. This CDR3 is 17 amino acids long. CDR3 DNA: TGTGCCAGCAGCCTAAACAGGGGCCGCGGATACACCGGGGAGCTGTTTTTT. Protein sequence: CASSLNRGRGYTGELFF.

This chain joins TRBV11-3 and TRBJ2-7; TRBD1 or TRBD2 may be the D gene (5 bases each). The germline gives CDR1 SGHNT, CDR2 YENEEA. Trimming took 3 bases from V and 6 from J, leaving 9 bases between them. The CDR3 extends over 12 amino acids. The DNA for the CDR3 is TGTGCCAGCAGCTTGGGGGATTTCGAGCAGTACTTC. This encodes CASSLGDFEQYF.

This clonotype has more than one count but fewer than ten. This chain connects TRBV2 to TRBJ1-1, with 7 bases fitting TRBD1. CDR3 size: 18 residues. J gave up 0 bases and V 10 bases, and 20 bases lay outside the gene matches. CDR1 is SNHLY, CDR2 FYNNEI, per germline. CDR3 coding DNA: TGTGCCACCGATCCGGGGGGGTCAGGGGGTCACATGAACACTGAAGCTTTCTTT. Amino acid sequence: CATDPGGSGGHMNTEAFF.

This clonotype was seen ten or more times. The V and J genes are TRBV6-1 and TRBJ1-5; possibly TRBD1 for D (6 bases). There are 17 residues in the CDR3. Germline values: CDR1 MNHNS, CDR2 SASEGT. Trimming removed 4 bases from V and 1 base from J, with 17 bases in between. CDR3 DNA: TGTGCCAGCAGTGGGTCAGGGGATATTTGGAGCAATCAGCCCCAGCATTTT. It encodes CASSGSGDIWSNQPQHF.

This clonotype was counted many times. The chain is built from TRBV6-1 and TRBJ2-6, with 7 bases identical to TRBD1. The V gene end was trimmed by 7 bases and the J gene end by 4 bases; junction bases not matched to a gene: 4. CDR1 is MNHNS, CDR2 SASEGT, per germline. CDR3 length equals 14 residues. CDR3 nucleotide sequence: TGTGCCAGCACCAACAGGGGAGGGGCCAACGTCCTGACTTTC. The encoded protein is CASTNRGGANVLTF.

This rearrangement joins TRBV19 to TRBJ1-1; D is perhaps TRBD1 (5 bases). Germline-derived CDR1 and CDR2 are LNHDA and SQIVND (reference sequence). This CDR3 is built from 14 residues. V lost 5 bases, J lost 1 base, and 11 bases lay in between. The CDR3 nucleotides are TGTGCCAGTAGTCCCAGGGTCGGGAACACTGAAGCTTTCTTT. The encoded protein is CASSPRVGNTEAFF. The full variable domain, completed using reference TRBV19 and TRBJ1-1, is DGGITQSPKYLFRKEGQNVTLSCEQNLNHDAMYWYRQDPGQGLRLIYYSQIVNDFQKGDIAEGYSVSREKKESFPLTVTSAQKNPTAFYLCASSPRVGNTEAFFGQGTRLTVV.

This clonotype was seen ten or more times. The CDR3 is CASSTPQGFLVESQYF. For the CDR3, the DNA is TGTGCCAGCAGTACACCTCAGGGGTTTCTGGTTGAGTCCCAGTACTTC. V and J are TRBV12-3 or TRBV12-4 and TRBJ2-5; D is perhaps TRBD1 (6 bases). The CDR3 covers 16 residues. Trimming shortened V by 5 bases and J by 9 bases, and 25 bases separated the two germline ends.